These 29 T cell receptor beta chains originate from one sample sequenced in a study of cytomegalovirus exposure and HLA in healthy donors. Libraries were prepared by immunoSEQ multiplex PCR; TCRdb keeps only in-frame clonotypes and omits some of them. The data show 100,000 to 150,000 clones, under 90% seen once. The material sequenced was PBMCs. These receptors all stem from a man aged 25 to 45 in good health and CMV-seronegative.

The V and J genes are TRBV27 and TRBJ2-2; 10 nucleotides align to TRBD2. Trimming cost V 0 bases and J 4 bases; bases outside gene matches: 5. This CDR3 spans 17 amino acids. The V gene's germline CDR1 is MNHEY and CDR2 SMNVEV (reference sequence). The CDR3 here is CASSLSVAGGPTGELFF. CDR3 nucleotide sequence: TGTGCCAGCAGTTTATCGGTAGCGGGGGGCCCCACCGGGGAGCTGTTTTTT.

The CDR3 DNA follows: TGTGCCAGCAGTCAAGACAGGGAACACTTTGGAGAGACCCAGTACTTC. Its translation: CASSQDREHFGETQYF. The chain employs TRBV6-1 and TRBJ2-5, with 7 bases fitting TRBD1. J lost 4 bases, V lost 5 bases, and 13 bases had no gene match. The germline gives CDR1 MNHNS, CDR2 SASEGT. The CDR3 totals 16 residues.

The rearrangement uses TRBV19 and TRBJ2-7; 8 nucleotides align to TRBD1. This CDR3 is 16 amino acids long. Germline values: CDR1 LNHDA, CDR2 SQIVND (reference sequence). Losses at the gene ends were 5 bases for V and 5 bases for J; bases not matched to a gene: 14. CDR3 protein: CASSSIGTRGPNEQYF. Written as DNA, the CDR3 is TGTGCCAGTAGTTCAATAGGTACCAGGGGGCCAAACGAGCAGTACTTC.

The chain employs TRBV19 and TRBJ2-3, with D maybe TRBD1 (5 bases). The germline V gene encodes CDR1 LNHDA and CDR2 SQIVND (reference sequence). This CDR3 spans 14 amino acids. Trimming cost V 4 bases and J 3 bases, with 11 bases left between them. The CDR3 here is CASSSRGVTDTQYF. Here the CDR3 DNA reads TGTGCCAGTAGTAGTAGGGGTGTGACAGATACGCAGTATTTT. Supplemented by reference TRBV19 and TRBJ2-3, the full variable domain reads DGGITQSPKYLFRKEGQNVTLSCEQNLNHDAMYWYRQDPGQGLRLIYYSQIVNDFQKGDIAEGYSVSREKKESFPLTVTSAQKNPTAFYLCASSSRGVTDTQYFGPGTRLTVL.

The chain employs TRBV7-2 and TRBJ2-6, with 10 bases lining up with TRBD2. CDR1 SGHTA and CDR2 FQGNSA come from the germline V gene. This CDR3 region has 17 residues. Germline trimming cut 6 bases from V and 4 bases from J; bases unmatched to any gene: 9. The CDR3 loop is CASSPPGLAFGANVLTF. CDR3 in DNA: TGTGCCAGCAGTCCCCCGGGACTAGCGTTCGGGGCCAACGTCCTGACTTTC.

CDR3 protein: CASSSYRGQEDGYTF. CDR3 bases: TGTGCCAGCAGCTCGTACAGGGGGCAGGAGGATGGCTACACCTTC. V is TRBV7-2 and J is TRBJ1-2; TRBD1 matches at 9 bases. CDR1 and CDR2 from the germline V gene are SGHTA and FQGNSA. There are 15 residues in the CDR3. The V segment lost 4 bases and the J segment 6 bases; nucleotides outside the gene matches: 9.

The chain employs TRBV4-1 and TRBJ2-5, with 12 bases lining up with TRBD2. This CDR3 comprises 17 residues. From germline, CDR1 is MGHRA and CDR2 YSYEKL. The trim removed 0 bases at V and 4 bases at J, leaving 6 bases unmatched. CDR3 sequence (DNA): TGCGCCAGCAGCCAAGATCCAGGACTAGCGGGGAGAGAGACCCAGTACTTC. This gives the protein CASSQDPGLAGRETQYF.

The V and J genes are TRBV7-9 and TRBJ1-4, with a weak D call TRBD1 (6 bases). Per germline, CDR1 SEHNR and CDR2 FQNEAQ (reference sequence). The CDR3 is 15 residues long. V gave up 5 bases and J gave up 8 bases, with 18 bases separating them. CDR3: CASSLLPGQGEKLFF. The DNA for the CDR3 is TGTGCCAGCAGCCTACTACCGGGACAAGGCGAAAAACTGTTTTTT. Supplemented by reference TRBV7-9 and TRBJ1-4, the full variable domain reads DTGVSQNPRHKITKRGQNVTFRCDPISEHNRLYWYRQTLGQGPEFLTYFQNEAQLEKSRLLSDRFSAERPKGSFSTLEIQRTEQGDSAMYLCASSLLPGQGEKLFFGSGTQLSVL.

This chain joins TRBV2 and TRBJ2-5; the D gene is possibly TRBD1 (6 bases). The CDR3 is made up of 17 amino acids. The germline gives CDR1 SNHLY, CDR2 FYNNEI. V was pared by 5 bases and J by 0 bases, with 19 bases between. The CDR3 loop reads CASSRLQPGTYQETQYF. The CDR3 coding sequence is TGTGCCAGCAGTCGCCTGCAACCCGGGACATACCAAGAGACCCAGTACTTC.

The genes are TRBV10-3 and TRBJ1-2; no clear D gene. CDR1 is ENHRY, CDR2 SYGVKD, per germline. Trimming pared 3 bases from V and 4 bases from J, leaving 12 bases between. The CDR3 has 14 amino acids. The CDR3 nucleotides are TGTGCCATCAGTGATCTGGGGAGAGGCTATGGCTACACCTTC. Translation: CAISDLGRGYGYTF.

CDR3 sequence reads: CASSSLGVSYEQYF. DNA of the CDR3: TGTGCCAGCAGCTCCCTGGGAGTTTCCTACGAGCAGTACTTC. The chain uses TRBV7-2 and TRBJ2-7; D might be TRBD2 (5 bases). The CDR3 is 14 residues long. V was shortened by 4 bases and J by 1 base, with 11 bases between the two germline ends. Germline loops: CDR1 SGHTA, CDR2 FQGNSA.

The CDR3 bases are TGTGCCAGTAGTCGTGGGACTTTTACTTACGAGCAGTACTTC. This encodes CASSRGTFTYEQYF. The chain has TRBV19 and TRBJ2-7, with a tentative D call TRBD2 (6 bases). This CDR3 contains 14 residues. V was shortened by 5 bases and J by 4 bases, with 15 bases between the two germline ends. Germline-derived CDR1 and CDR2 are LNHDA and SQIVND (reference sequence).

The V and J genes are TRBV9 and TRBJ2-1, with TRBD2 identical over 13 bases. The length of the CDR3 is 16 residues. Germline V gives CDR1 SGDLS, CDR2 YYNGEE. Unmatched junction bases numbered 7, after V lost 0 bases and J lost 10 bases. This CDR3 is CASSVVGLAGRHEQFF. In nucleotides, the CDR3 is TGTGCCAGCAGCGTAGTGGGACTAGCGGGGCGCCACGAGCAGTTCTTC.

This chain connects TRBV10-3 to TRBJ2-7; 8 bases map to TRBD2. This CDR3 comprises 13 residues. V lost 11 bases, J lost 2 bases, and 8 bases stayed unmatched. Germline V gives CDR1 ENHRY, CDR2 SYGVKD. The CDR3 protein is CASGQAGAYEQYF. As DNA, the CDR3 is TGTGCCTCGGGACAAGCGGGGGCCTACGAGCAGTACTTC.

The genes are TRBV5-4 and TRBJ2-2; 8 positions match TRBD1. CDR1 is SGHNT, CDR2 YYREEE, per germline (reference sequence). The ends lost 4 bases at V and 1 base at J; junction bases unmatched: 6. This CDR3 has 16 residues. The CDR3 DNA reads as TGTGCCAGCAGCCGCGCCGGGACAGGGAACACCGGGGAGCTGTTTTTT. Translating gives CASSRAGTGNTGELFF. Full variable domain (outside the CDR3, taken from reference TRBV5-4 and TRBJ2-2): ETGVTQSPTHLIKTRGQQVTLRCSSQSGHNTVSWYQQALGQGPQFIFQYYREEENGRGNFPPRFSGLQFPNYSSELNVNALELDDSALYLCASSRAGTGNTGELFFGEGSRLTVL.

This chain uses TRBV14 with TRBJ2-7, with 11 positions matching TRBD1. Germline CDR1 and CDR2: SGHDN and FVKESK. Unmatched junction bases numbered 2, after V lost 4 bases and J lost 6 bases. The CDR3 runs to 13 residues. CDR3 sequence: CASSRTGGGEQYF. The DNA for the CDR3 is TGTGCCAGCAGCCGGACAGGGGGCGGCGAGCAGTACTTC.

The chain couples TRBV14 to TRBJ2-1, with D unclear. From germline, CDR1 is SGHDN and CDR2 FVKESK. V was clipped by 4 bases and J by 6 bases, with 7 bases between them. There are 12 residues in the CDR3. The CDR3 DNA sequence: TGTGCCAGCAGCCTCCAGGTCAATGAGCAGTTCTTC. Translated: CASSLQVNEQFF.

This clone appeared once. The chain carries TRBV7-6 and TRBJ2-7; 10 bases align to TRBD1. The V and J ends lost 0 bases and 3 bases, in that order; junction bases with no gene match: 5. The CDR3 has 16 residues. Germline CDR1 SGHVS, CDR2 FNYEAQ. The CDR3 spells CASSLASGQGLYEQYF. CDR3 coding DNA: TGTGCCAGCAGCTTAGCATCGGGACAGGGGCTCTACGAGCAGTACTTC.

This rearrangement joins TRBV11-2 to TRBJ2-7, with D tentatively TRBD2 (6 bases). The ends were cut back, 3 bases at V and 2 bases at J, with 11 bases in the middle. This CDR3 has 14 amino acids. From germline, CDR1 is SGHAT and CDR2 FQNNGV. CDR3 DNA: TGTGCCAGCAGCTTCGGGCGGGGAGCCTACGAGCAGTACTTC. Its translation is CASSFGRGAYEQYF.

This chain links TRBV11-2 with TRBJ1-1; possible D gene TRBD1, 5 bases. V shed 1 base and J shed 6 bases, with 12 bases lying between them. Germline CDR1 reads SGHAT; CDR2 reads FQNNGV. The CDR3 spans 14 residues. CDR3 amino acids: CASSLGQRTSEAFF. DNA for the CDR3: TGTGCCAGCAGCTTAGGACAGCGTACCTCTGAAGCTTTCTTT.

The V gene is TRBV13, the J gene TRBJ2-1; no reliable D call. The V end was cut by 2 bases, the J end by 10 bases, with 12 bases between. CDR1 and CDR2 from the germline V gene are PRHDT and FYEKMQ (reference sequence). The CDR3 runs to 13 residues. The CDR3, as DNA: TGTGCCAGCAGCTTACCAGGTCGGTGGGAGCAGTTCTTC. This codes for CASSLPGRWEQFF. Using reference TRBV13 and TRBJ2-1 for the parts outside the CDR3, the full variable domain is AAGVIQSPRHLIKEKRETATLKCYPIPRHDTVYWYQQGPGQDPQFLISFYEKMQSDKGSIPDRFSAQQFSDYHSELNMSSLELGDSALYFCASSLPGRWEQFFGPGTRLTVL.

The chain employs TRBV7-9 and TRBJ1-2; a possible D gene is TRBD1 (5 bases). This CDR3 is 13 amino acids long. V was shortened by 1 base and J by 7 bases, with 10 bases between the two germline ends. CDR1 is SEHNR and CDR2 is FQNEAQ in the germline V gene (reference sequence). CDR3 sequence: CASSLGQGSGYTF. For the CDR3, the DNA is TGTGCCAGCAGCTTAGGGCAGGGTTCTGGCTACACCTTC.

The chain employs TRBV6-6 and TRBJ1-4; 7 bases match TRBD1. The trim removed 4 bases at V and 4 bases at J, leaving 6 bases unmatched. Germline loops: CDR1 MNHNY, CDR2 SVGAGI (reference sequence). The CDR3 extends over 15 amino acids. Here the CDR3 DNA reads TGTGCCAGCAGTTTAGAACAGGGGTTTAATGAAAAACTGTTTTTT. This translates into CASSLEQGFNEKLFF.

This chain joins TRBV11-1 and TRBJ2-6; 9 bases fit TRBD1. V gave up 3 bases and J gave up 0 bases; unmatched junction bases: 6. This CDR3 contains 18 residues. Germline V gene lookup returns CDR1 SGHAT and CDR2 FQDESV (reference sequence). CDR3 sequence reads: CASSLLQGAGSGANVLTF. In nucleotides, the CDR3 is TGTGCCAGCAGCTTGCTACAGGGGGCAGGCTCTGGGGCCAACGTCCTGACTTTC.

V usage is TRBV4-2 and J usage is TRBJ1-2; TRBD1 aligns across 11 bases. V dropped 4 bases and J dropped 1; count of bases not matched to a gene: 5. Looked up from germline, CDR1 is LGHNA and CDR2 is YNFKEQ. This CDR3 contains 16 residues. CDR3 amino acids: CASSRSDRGLNYGYTF. CDR3 DNA: TGTGCCAGCAGCCGGTCGGACAGGGGGCTTAACTATGGCTACACCTTC.

The J gene is TRBJ2-1, the V gene TRBV6-5, with TRBD2 identical over 8 bases. J lost 15 bases, V lost 2 bases, and 6 bases had no gene match. The CDR3 totals 12 residues. Germline CDR1 MNHEY, CDR2 SVGAGI. This chain's CDR3 is CASSYDGGVWFF. The CDR3 DNA sequence: TGTGCCAGCAGTTACGACGGGGGGGTATGGTTCTTC.

The genes are TRBV20-1 and TRBJ1-2; D is uncertain. The CDR3 sequence is 11 residues long. Germline-derived CDR1 and CDR2 are DFQATT and SNEGSKA (reference sequence). The V gene lost 3 bases and the J gene lost 6 bases, with 8 bases spanning the gap. The CDR3 here is CSARARDGYTF. In DNA, the CDR3 is TGCAGTGCTAGGGCCCGGGATGGCTACACCTTC.

This clone was seen a single time. The chain combines TRBV2 with TRBJ2-3; D is possibly TRBD2 (5 bases). V dropped 6 bases and J dropped 6 bases, with 19 bases sitting between them. The CDR3 consists of 15 residues. CDR1 and CDR2 (germline): SNHLY, FYNNEI. The DNA for the CDR3 is TGTGCCAGCAGCGATGCGGGTTGGGCGGCCGATACGCAGTATTTT. Translation: CASSDAGWAADTQYF.

The V call is TRBV27, the J call TRBJ1-1; TRBD1 is a possible D gene (5 bases). Germline V gene data show CDR1 as MNHEY and CDR2 as SMNVEV (reference sequence). Trimming removed 7 bases at V and 9 bases at J, with 24 bases between. There are 15 residues in the CDR3. The CDR3 sequence is CASKKGVVAEAQAFF. The CDR3 DNA reads as TGTGCCAGCAAAAAAGGGGTGGTCGCGGAAGCTCAAGCTTTCTTT.